Shown below are 25 T cell receptor beta chains from a single sample sequenced in a study of OX40 agonist ivuxolimab in advanced cancers. The repertoire was sequenced with immunoSEQ multiplex PCR; TCRdb's copy has only in-frame clones and lacks some. The table has 55,000 to 80,000 clones, 82% seen once. The specimen was CD4+ or CD8+ T cells sorted from blood, collected in a trial of the OX40 agonist ivuxolimab. The origin of the receptors is an adult with an advanced solid tumor such as melanoma, head and neck, liver or kidney cancer.

The chain joins TRBV4-3 to TRBJ2-1; 7 bases line up with TRBD2. The V gene end was trimmed by 1 base and the J gene end by 13 bases; junction bases not matched to a gene: 19. Germline loops: CDR1 LGHNA, CDR2 YSLEER. The CDR3 covers 17 residues. The CDR3 region has the DNA TGCGCCAGCAGCCAAGTGCGTCCGGGGACTACCCGACTAGACCAGTTCTTC. This encodes CASSQVRPGTTRLDQFF.

This chain uses TRBV19 with TRBJ1-6, with D perhaps TRBD1 (6 bases). CDR3 length: 15 residues. CDR1 and CDR2 (germline): LNHDA, SQIVND (reference sequence). V gave up 2 bases and J gave up 7 bases, with 12 bases separating them. For the CDR3, the DNA is TGTGCCAGTAGTATATCTACAGGGCGAAATTCACCCCTCCACTTT. Encoded protein: CASSISTGRNSPLHF.

This clone was counted only a few times. The V gene is TRBV7-2, the J gene TRBJ1-2; TRBD1 might be the D (6 bases). The germline V gene encodes CDR1 SGHTA and CDR2 FQGNSA. Trimming left V 5 bases short and J 4 bases short, with 11 bases between. CDR3 size: 13 residues. CDR3 region: CASSHGQSYGYTF. The CDR3 bases are TGTGCCAGCAGCCACGGACAGAGCTATGGCTACACCTTC.

The chain is built from TRBV21-1 and TRBJ2-4; the DNA was not compared with TRBD2, the D call given in the table. TRBV21-1 is a documented pseudogene. The CDR3 has 16 residues. DNA for the CDR3: TGTGCCAGCAGCAAAGGCGGGGGGGAGGACAAAAACATTCAGTACTTC. It yields the protein CASSKGGGEDKNIQYF.

The rearrangement uses TRBV19 and TRBJ1-5; D remains unclear. The germline V and J ends were trimmed by 4 bases and 0 bases, with 10 bases remaining between them. This CDR3 is 15 amino acids long. Per germline, CDR1 LNHDA and CDR2 SQIVND (reference sequence). CDR3 in DNA: TGTGCCAGTAGTAGGCAGCTTTATAGCAATCAGCCCCAGCATTTT. Its protein is CASSRQLYSNQPQHF.

The chain uses TRBV6-1 and TRBJ2-1; no reliable D call. CDR3 size: 14 residues. V lost 7 bases and J lost 1, with 11 bases in between. Germline V gives CDR1 MNHNS, CDR2 SASEGT. CDR3 sequence: CASTGTPSYNEQFF. The CDR3 DNA reads as TGTGCCAGCACTGGCACTCCATCCTACAATGAGCAGTTCTTC.

This sequence joins TRBV28 and TRBJ2-7, with D uncertain. The CDR3 totals 13 residues. The germline V and J ends were trimmed by 3 bases and 1 base, with 7 bases remaining between them. In germline, CDR1 is MDHEN, CDR2 SYDVKM. The CDR3 nucleotides read TGTGCCAGCAGTTTCTTACTTTCCTACGAGCAGTACTTC. Amino acids: CASSFLLSYEQYF.

This chain connects TRBV18 to TRBJ2-3; D is unclear. Germline-derived CDR1 and CDR2 are KGHSH and LQKENI. The length of the CDR3 is 15 residues. Trimming stripped 0 bases from V and 3 bases from J, with 10 bases between. CDR3 in DNA: TGTGCCAGCTCACCACCGGGCAGGCAAACAGATACGCAGTATTTT. Protein sequence: CASSPPGRQTDTQYF. The full variable domain, its missing parts supplied by reference TRBV18 and TRBJ2-3, is NAGVMQNPRHLVRRRGQEARLRCSPMKGHSHVYWYRQLPEEGLKFMVYLQKENIIDESGMPKERFSAEFPKEGPSILRIQQVVRGDSAAYFCASSPPGRQTDTQYFGPGTRLTVL.

The chain carries TRBV7-8 and TRBJ1-4, with D unclear. With 5 bases removed from V and 8 bases from J, the gap between germline ends came to 15 bases. Germline-derived CDR1 and CDR2 are SGHVS and FQNEAQ. There are 14 residues in the CDR3. This chain's CDR3 is CASSPLAPGEKLFF. The CDR3, as DNA: TGTGCCAGCAGCCCGCTGGCCCCGGGGGAAAAACTGTTTTTT. The full variable domain, completed using reference TRBV7-8 and TRBJ1-4, is GAGVSQSPRYKVAKRGQDVALRCDPISGHVSLFWYQQALGQGPEFLTYFQNEAQLDKSGLPSDRFFAERPEGSVSTLKIQRTQQEDSAVYLCASSPLAPGEKLFFGSGTQLSVL.

This sequence joins TRBV25-1 and TRBJ2-1, with 7 bases matching TRBD2. Germline CDR1 MGHDK, CDR2 SYGVNS. Trimming took 3 bases from V and 4 from J; bases not matched to a gene: 3. CDR3 size: 14 residues. DNA for the CDR3: TGTGCCAGCAGTGACCCTAGCGGATACAATGAGCAGTTCTTC. Translated: CASSDPSGYNEQFF.

This chain uses TRBV28 with TRBJ2-1; 8 bases fit TRBD1. Germline V CDR1 and CDR2: MDHEN, SYDVKM. Trimming cost V 7 bases and J 4 bases; bases outside gene matches: 9. The CDR3 sequence is 15 residues long. The CDR3 DNA sequence: TGTGCCAGCAAACCTCAGGGGGCAGGGTACAATGAGCAGTTCTTC. Translating it yields CASKPQGAGYNEQFF.

This chain connects TRBV18 to TRBJ2-2, with 9 nucleotides matching TRBD1. In germline, CDR1 is KGHSH, CDR2 LQKENI. This CDR3 contains 16 residues. V shed 8 bases, J shed 2 bases, and the junction held 9 bases outside the gene matches. CDR3 loop: CASATGGAYNTGELFF. The DNA of the CDR3 is TGTGCCAGCGCCACAGGGGGCGCATATAACACCGGGGAGCTGTTTTTT.

The genes are TRBV15 and TRBJ2-3; D is undetermined. Germline lookup yields CDR1 LNHNV and CDR2 YYDKDF (reference sequence). Trimming pared 4 bases from V and 1 base from J, leaving 9 bases between. The CDR3 is 14 amino acids. The CDR3 reads CATSTTRRTDTQYF. CDR3 bases: TGTGCCACCAGCACGACCCGGCGCACAGATACGCAGTATTTT.

The chain couples TRBV28 to TRBJ2-5; 14 bases are a match to TRBD2. After removal of 8 bases from V and 2 bases from J, the junction contained 7 bases not matched to a gene. Germline values: CDR1 MDHEN, CDR2 SYDVKM. The CDR3 sequence is 16 residues long. The CDR3 protein is CASAGLAGAEQETQYF. CDR3 DNA sequence: TGTGCCAGCGCGGGACTAGCGGGGGCCGAACAAGAGACCCAGTACTTC.

V and J are TRBV30 and TRBJ2-5; 9 nucleotides agree with TRBD2. CDR3 length equals 16 residues. The germline gives CDR1 GTSNPN, CDR2 SVGIG (reference sequence). V shed 0 bases, J shed 0 bases, and the junction held 5 bases outside the gene matches. The DNA for the CDR3 is TGTGCCTGGAGTGTACGGGCGGGAGGGTACCAAGAGACCCAGTACTTC. It is translated as CAWSVRAGGYQETQYF.

A word on this clone: Other DNA sequences of this sample code for an identical CDR3. The gene calls are TRBV2 and TRBJ1-5; unclear D gene. V shed 6 bases and J shed 0 bases, with 12 bases lying between them. CDR1 is SNHLY and CDR2 is FYNNEI in the germline V gene. The CDR3 sequence is 15 residues long. CDR3: CASSRGKNSNQPQHF. The CDR3 DNA reads as TGTGCCAGCAGCCGCGGGAAAAATAGCAATCAGCCCCAGCATTTT.

The V and J genes are TRBV6-1 and TRBJ2-7; the match to TRBD2 covers 9 bases. V dropped 3 bases and J dropped 5; count of bases not matched to a gene: 5. The CDR3 is 14 residues long. Germline CDR1 and CDR2: MNHNS and SASEGT. For the CDR3, the DNA is TGTGCCAGCAGTGAGGCGGGGGGGCCTGACGAGCAGTACGTC. It codes for CASSEAGGPDEQYV.

The chain uses TRBV18 and TRBJ1-6; 7 bases are shared with TRBD1. Looked up from germline, CDR1 is KGHSH and CDR2 is LQKENI. Trimming removed 8 bases from V and 9 bases from J; junction bases left unmatched: 13. This CDR3 has 15 residues. CDR3 protein: CASNRGSSSGSPLHF. The CDR3 DNA reads as TGTGCCAGCAACAGGGGTTCAAGTTCGGGTTCACCCCTCCACTTT. The whole variable domain, filled in from reference TRBV18 and TRBJ1-6, reads NAGVMQNPRHLVRRRGQEARLRCSPMKGHSHVYWYRQLPEEGLKFMVYLQKENIIDESGMPKERFSAEFPKEGPSILRIQQVVRGDSAAYFCASNRGSSSGSPLHFGNGTRLTVT.

This sequence joins TRBV5-6 and TRBJ2-3; D remains unclear. CDR1 is SGHDT and CDR2 is YYEEEE in the germline V gene. This CDR3 comprises 14 residues. Trimming cost V 2 bases and J 4 bases, with 11 bases left between them. CDR3 bases: TGTGCCAGCAGCTTCGCGACGGGTGCAGATACGCAGTATTTT. It codes for CASSFATGADTQYF. Based on the CDR3 plus reference TRBV5-6 and TRBJ2-3, the full variable domain is DAGVTQSPTHLIKTRGQQVTLRCSPKSGHDTVSWYQQALGQGPQFIFQYYEEEERQRGNFPDRFSGHQFPNYSSELNVNALLLGDSALYLCASSFATGADTQYFGPGTRLTVL.

This sequence joins TRBV28 and TRBJ1-2; no clear D. The CDR3 consists of 13 residues. Germline CDR1 reads MDHEN; CDR2 reads SYDVKM. V lost 3 bases and J 4 bases, leaving 9 bases between the germline ends. For the CDR3, the DNA is TGTGCCAGCAGTTTCGTGGGTTCCTATGGCTACACCTTC. Its translation is CASSFVGSYGYTF.

The chain links TRBV7-9 to TRBJ2-7, with 10 bases aligning to TRBD2. Trimming at V came to 3 bases and at J to 0 bases, leaving 8 bases not matched to a gene. The germline CDR1 and CDR2 sequences are SEHNR and FQNEAQ (reference sequence). The CDR3 runs to 17 residues. In DNA, the CDR3 is TGTGCCAGCAGCTTTCCTAGCGGGAGTGGGAGCTCCTACGAGCAGTACTTC. This encodes CASSFPSGSGSSYEQYF.

This chain connects TRBV4-2 to TRBJ1-4, with D uncertain. There are 14 residues in the CDR3. Trimming took 0 bases from V and 4 from J, leaving 6 bases between them. Germline V gene data show CDR1 as LGHNA and CDR2 as YNFKEQ. Here the CDR3 DNA reads TGTGCCAGCAGCCAAGATACAAATAATGAAAAACTGTTTTTT. Protein: CASSQDTNNEKLFF.

The chain combines TRBV6-6 with TRBJ2-5, with 7 nucleotides matching TRBD1. The CDR3 consists of 14 residues. Germline CDR1 and CDR2: MNHNY and SVGAGI (reference sequence). J gave up 5 bases and V 0 bases, and 3 bases lay outside the gene matches. CDR3 region: CASSYSTGSETQYF. The DNA for the CDR3 is TGTGCCAGCAGTTACTCGACAGGGTCGGAGACCCAGTACTTC.

V is TRBV6-1 and J is TRBJ2-7; 9 bases fit TRBD2. Germline lookup yields CDR1 MNHNS and CDR2 SASEGT. With 1 base clipped from V and 2 bases from J, the junction kept 9 bases outside the gene matches. The CDR3 runs to 17 residues. The DNA for the CDR3 is TGTGCCAGCAGTGAAGATTATAGCGGGAGAGGTGCCTACGAGCAGTACTTC. Its translation: CASSEDYSGRGAYEQYF.

This chain connects TRBV29-1 to TRBJ1-2; TRBD1 might be the D (5 bases). The V gene lost 2 bases and the J gene lost 3 bases, with 13 bases spanning the gap. Germline V gene sequence: CDR1 SQVTM, CDR2 ANQGSEA. The CDR3 spans 14 residues. The CDR3 sequence is CSVETLRGDYGYTF. The CDR3 region has the DNA TGCAGCGTTGAAACCCTTAGAGGGGACTATGGCTACACCTTC.